A single T cell receptor beta chain is shown here with its context. The antigen is undetermined. These data are taken from a study of cytomegalovirus exposure and HLA in healthy donors. Whole-study context: The 110 or so validation repertoires used a platform that matched the one used for the 666 first-cohort repertoires, as a later analysis reported.

CDR1 SGHRS and CDR2 YFSETQ come from the germline V gene. V trimming: 4 bases; J trimming: 4 bases; junction bases outside the gene matches: 4. The CDR3 spans 13 residues. Generated by immunoSEQ multiplex PCR, the TCRdb table keeps only in-frame clones and is missing some. This table has 90,000 to 130,000 clones, approximately 89% appearing once. General observations from the study: In the roughly 130 validation repertoires, a later analysis found that first-cohort TCR clusters tended to co-occur.

The material sequenced was PBMCs. This chain joins TRBV5-1 and TRBJ1-2; 7 bases align to TRBD1. This clonotype was sampled from a woman between 18 and 29 years old in good health and CMV-seronegative. The CDR3 DNA sequence: TGCGCCAGCAGCCCGGGACAGAGCTATGGCTACACCTTC. Translation gives CASSPGQSYGYTF.